This T cell receptor beta chain derives from a study of CD8+ T cells in alopecia areata. Study information: Affected scalp percentage set treated patients' severity scores. Whole-study results and caveats: The study found higher clonality in lesional than normal scalp, especially in alopecia totalis/universalis. A large proportion of expanded lesional clones were detected persisting in scalp and blood during tofacitinib.

The CDR3 extends over 15 amino acids. The germline gives CDR1 SGHRS, CDR2 YFSETQ. The V and J ends lost 0 bases and 2 bases respectively, with 10 bases between them. As for this clone: The antigen is unknown.

In each case, RNA was isolated and then reverse transcribed into cDNA as the sequencing template. Clones were read by immunoSEQ multiplex PCR, and TCRdb kept only the in-frame ones, dropping some. The table shows 200,000 to 250,000 clones, with approximately 40% occurring only once. Treatment of the sample: oral pan-JAK inhibitor, 5-10 mg twice daily. The study team obtained lesional scalp punch biopsies and peripheral blood from alopecia areata patients. The chain employs TRBV5-1 and TRBJ2-3, with D unclear. Source: CD4+ T cells sorted from blood, taken at approximately week 37, from a patient treated with tofacitinib. The clonotype was recovered from a human donor with alopecia areata. CDR3 region: CASSLEGTSTDTQYF. The CDR3 DNA reads TGCGCCAGCAGCTTGGAGGGAACTTCCACAGATACGCAGTATTTT.